One sample yielded the 26 T cell receptor beta chains listed below, sequenced in a study of blood T cells in healthy people across ages. A second PCR, run for roughly 7 to 12 cycles, used a sample-barcoded 5' primer plus a J-beta primer mix. TCRdb reprocessed the 5' RACE reads with MiXCR, giving one entry per CDR3 protein. The table has around 800,000 distinct CDR3 sequences, approximately 48% seen once. Sequencing input: blood. These receptors were obtained from a man aged 55-75 years in good health.

This clonotype has only a few counts. The rearrangement links TRBV7-2 to TRBJ1-4; 9 positions match TRBD1. Germline values: CDR1 SGHTA, CDR2 FQGNSA. V was clipped by 5 bases and J by 5 bases; unmatched bases: 6. The CDR3 loop spans 15 amino acids. In nucleotides, the CDR3 is TGTGCCAGCAGCCGGGACAGGGAACGAAATGAAAAACTGTTTTTT. This encodes CASSRDRERNEKLFF.

This clonotype showed up just a few times. The chain has TRBV12-3 or TRBV12-4 and TRBJ2-5; no definite D call. The CDR3 covers 14 residues. V lost 5 bases, J lost 0 bases, and 10 bases lay in between. CDR3 coding DNA: TGTGCCAGCAGTAGACCCGATCACCAAGAGACCCAGTACTTC. Residues: CASSRPDHQETQYF.

This clonotype was seen a handful of times. CDR3: CASSLRRGALGRAQYF. CDR3 sequence (DNA): TGTGCCAGCAGCTTGAGACGGGGGGCCCTCGGAAGGGCCCAGTACTTC. This chain links TRBV7-2 with TRBJ2-5, with D perhaps matching TRBD2 (7 bases). The CDR3 sequence is 16 residues long. V shed 3 bases and J shed 9 bases, with 23 bases lying between them. CDR1 and CDR2 (germline): SGHTA, FQGNSA. The entire variable domain, with the rest obtained from reference TRBV7-2 and TRBJ2-5, is as follows: GAGVSQSPSNKVTEKGKDVELRCDPISGHTALYWYRQSLGQGLEFLIYFQGNSAPDKSGLPSDRFSAERTGGSVSTLTIQRTQQEDSAVYLCASSLRRGALGRAQYFGPGTRLLVL.

This clonotype was picked up a small number of times. The V call is TRBV6-1, the J call TRBJ1-2, with D maybe TRBD1 (6 bases). Germline CDR1 is MNHNS and CDR2 is SASEGT. V lost 5 bases, J lost 0 bases, and 13 bases lay in between. The CDR3 spans 15 residues. CDR3 residues: CASSRDRPPNYGYTF. The CDR3 nucleotides are TGTGCCAGCAGTAGAGACAGGCCCCCTAACTATGGCTACACCTTC.

This clonotype appeared a few times. The chain employs TRBV7-2 and TRBJ1-2, with 9 bases identical to TRBD1. Trimming removed 8 bases from V and 4 bases from J; junction bases left unmatched: 5. The V gene's germline CDR1 is SGHTA and CDR2 FQGNSA. This CDR3 region has 13 residues. The CDR3 here is CASGQGQGYGYTF. Here the CDR3 DNA reads TGTGCCAGCGGCCAGGGACAGGGCTATGGCTACACCTTC. Full variable domain (rest looked up from reference TRBV7-2 and TRBJ1-2): GAGVSQSPSNKVTEKGKDVELRCDPISGHTALYWYRQSLGQGLEFLIYFQGNSAPDKSGLPSDRFSAERTGGSVSTLTIQRTQQEDSAVYLCASGQGQGYGYTFGSGTRLTVV.

The V gene is TRBV12-3 or TRBV12-4, the J gene TRBJ2-3, with D unresolved. The V end was cut by 11 bases, the J end by 7 bases, with 16 bases between. The CDR3 spans 12 residues. The CDR3 DNA reads TGTGCCTCTCGTATCTCGAAATATACGCAGTATTTT. Its protein is CASRISKYTQYF.

This clonotype was seen a single time. This chain links TRBV28 with TRBJ2-5; 12 nucleotides match TRBD2. The germline V gene encodes CDR1 MDHEN and CDR2 SYDVKM. With 6 bases clipped from V and 3 bases from J, the junction kept 2 bases outside the gene matches. This CDR3 is built from 14 residues. The CDR3 loop reads CASRRTSGKETQYF. CDR3 bases: TGTGCCAGCAGGCGGACTAGCGGGAAAGAGACCCAGTACTTC.

The rearrangement joins TRBV18 to TRBJ1-1, with TRBD1 matching over 9 bases. J lost 2 bases, V lost 4 bases, and 2 bases had no gene match. CDR3 length: 14 amino acids. Germline lookup yields CDR1 KGHSH and CDR2 LQKENI. The CDR3 is CASSRGQGNTEAFF. CDR3 nucleotides: TGTGCCAGCTCACGGGGACAGGGCAACACTGAAGCTTTCTTT. Drawing the rest from reference TRBV18 and TRBJ1-1, the complete variable domain is NAGVMQNPRHLVRRRGQEARLRCSPMKGHSHVYWYRQLPEEGLKFMVYLQKENIIDESGMPKERFSAEFPKEGPSILRIQQVVRGDSAAYFCASSRGQGNTEAFFGQGTRLTVV.

The genes are TRBV3-1 and TRBJ2-7; 15 positions match TRBD2. With the DNA end fitting TRBJ2-5 better, the J assignment may be wrong. In germline, CDR1 is LGHDT, CDR2 YNNKEL (reference sequence). CDR3 size: 14 residues. The CDR3 DNA is TGTGCCAGTGGACTAGCGGGGGGGCAGGAGACCCAGTACTTC. Translated, it gives CASGLAGGQETQYF.

This clonotype was seen a handful of times. This chain connects TRBV20-1 to TRBJ2-6; 7 nucleotides agree with TRBD1. The CDR3 is 16 amino acids. The germline gives CDR1 DFQATT, CDR2 SNEGSKA (reference sequence). V was pared by 4 bases and J by 0 bases, with 6 bases of the junction left unmatched. The CDR3 region is CSATGTAPSGANVLTF. CDR3 nucleotide sequence: TGCAGTGCTACTGGGACAGCCCCCTCTGGGGCCAACGTCCTGACTTTC.

The chain is built from TRBV7-2 and TRBJ2-1; D is possibly TRBD2 (7 bases). Germline V gene sequence: CDR1 SGHTA, CDR2 FQGNSA. The CDR3 is 13 amino acids. The CDR3 DNA reads as TGTGGATGCGGGGGCAGCCCCTACAATGAGCAGTTCTTC. Translating it yields CGCGGSPYNEQFF.

This chain links TRBV6-5 with TRBJ2-5; D is perhaps TRBD2 (5 bases). CDR1 and CDR2 from the germline V gene are MNHEY and SVGAGI. The V gene lost 0 bases and the J gene lost 0 bases, with 17 bases spanning the gap. This CDR3 contains 18 residues. The CDR3 region has the DNA TGTGCCAGCAGTTACTCGATGTTCCGGACTCGGTACCAAGAGACCCAGTACTTC. Translated, it gives CASSYSMFRTRYQETQYF.

The chain has TRBV3-1 and TRBJ2-6; possibly TRBD2 for D (6 bases). This CDR3 is built from 18 residues. The V gene's germline CDR1 is LGHDT and CDR2 YNNKEL (reference sequence). Trimming took 0 bases from V and 3 from J, leaving 15 bases between them. In DNA form, the CDR3 reads TGTGCCAGCAGCCAAGAGGAGGGAAGAGGTTATGGGGCCAACGTCCTGACTTTC. Amino acid sequence: CASSQEEGRGYGANVLTF.

A few counts support this clonotype. The genes are TRBV29-1 and TRBJ1-1; D not resolved. Trimming pared 3 bases from V and 0 bases from J, leaving 2 bases between. This CDR3 comprises 11 residues. The germline gives CDR1 SQVTM, CDR2 ANQGSEA. CDR3 region: CSVEMNTEAFF. The DNA of the CDR3 is TGCAGCGTTGAGATGAACACTGAAGCTTTCTTT.

The V call is TRBV3-1, the J call TRBJ2-5; TRBD2 is a possible D gene (6 bases). Germline CDR1 is LGHDT and CDR2 is YNNKEL (reference sequence). V was pared by 3 bases and J by 3 bases, with 14 bases between. This CDR3 is 15 amino acids long. CDR3 bases: TGTGCCAGCAGCCACCACGGGGGAAGCGAAGAGACCCAGTACTTC. This encodes CASSHHGGSEETQYF.

The chain is built from TRBV12-3 or TRBV12-4 and TRBJ2-7; TRBD1 agrees at 7 bases. V trimming: 11 bases; J trimming: 2 bases; junction bases outside the gene matches: 12. The CDR3 is 14 amino acids. Written as DNA, the CDR3 is TGTGCCGGCACCCTGGGACAGTACACCTACGAGCAGTACTTC. This codes for CAGTLGQYTYEQYF.

This clonotype appeared a few times. The chain couples TRBV18 to TRBJ2-5; D is unclear. V was pared by 0 bases and J by 2 bases, with 10 bases between. The length of the CDR3 is 15 residues. Germline V gene sequence: CDR1 KGHSH, CDR2 LQKENI. The CDR3 DNA reads as TGTGCCAGCTCACCACCGTGGCCAGGTCAAGAGACCCAGTACTTC. The encoded protein is CASSPPWPGQETQYF.

There are a few counts of this clonotype. CDR3 sequence (DNA): TGTGCCAGCGCATCCCCTCTTCGTACGCAGTATTTT. This encodes CASASPLRTQYF. The V and J genes are TRBV28 and TRBJ2-3; no clear D. The CDR3 is made up of 12 amino acids. Germline CDR1 MDHEN, CDR2 SYDVKM. Trimming removed 8 bases at V and 8 bases at J, with 14 bases between.

The rearrangement uses TRBV20-1 and TRBJ2-2; 7 nucleotides match TRBD2. J was trimmed by 2 bases and V by 7 bases; bases with no gene match: 10. CDR3 length: 15 amino acids. Per the germline V gene, CDR1 is DFQATT and CDR2 is SNEGSKA (reference sequence). This CDR3 is CSVSAGEPNTGELFF. In DNA form, the CDR3 reads TGCAGTGTGTCGGCGGGGGAACCAAACACCGGGGAGCTGTTTTTT.

The V call is TRBV29-1, the J call TRBJ2-2; TRBD1 is a possible D gene (6 bases). This CDR3 comprises 14 residues. The V and J ends lost 4 bases and 3 bases respectively, with 12 bases between them. CDR1 and CDR2 from the germline V gene are SQVTM and ANQGSEA. DNA for the CDR3: TGCAGCGTTGGGCAGGGGTGGGACACCGGGGAGCTGTTTTTT. It encodes CSVGQGWDTGELFF.

The chain links TRBV6-6 to TRBJ1-4; D gene uncertain. V gave up 6 bases and J gave up 4 bases, with 18 bases separating them. Germline assignment: CDR1 MNHNY and CDR2 SVGAGI (reference sequence). The CDR3 has 16 residues. CDR3 amino acids: CASSPSTLGINEKLFF. The CDR3 nucleotides read TGTGCCAGCAGCCCCTCGACGTTAGGAATTAATGAAAAACTGTTTTTT.

This chain joins TRBV24-1 and TRBJ2-1; tentative D call: TRBD1 (7 bases). This CDR3 has 14 amino acids. Germline lookup yields CDR1 KGHDR and CDR2 SFDVKD. V was shortened by 4 bases and J by 12 bases, with 18 bases between the two germline ends. The CDR3 DNA is TGTGCCACCAGTGACACGGGACAGTGGGGAGGGCAGTTCTTC. This translates into CATSDTGQWGGQFF.

This clonotype occurred many times. A junction boundary mismatches the germline segment, possibly from a read error. This chain uses TRBV4-1 with TRBJ2-3; D unclear. The CDR3 totals 13 residues. Germline CDR1 MGHRA, CDR2 YSYEKL. CDR3 sequence (DNA): TGCGCCAGCAGCCAAGAAGGCACGGATACGCAGTATTTT. Protein: CASSQEGTDTQYF.

The CDR3 reads CASSYPGRHTDTQYF. The CDR3, as DNA: TGTGCCAGCAGCTACCCGGGACGGCACACAGATACGCAGTATTTT. The V gene is TRBV11-3, the J gene TRBJ2-3; either TRBD1 or TRBD2 may supply D (5 bases each). Germline CDR1 is SGHNT and CDR2 is YENEEA. V was cut by 4 bases and J by 2 bases, with 13 bases left in between. The CDR3 spans 15 residues.

V usage is TRBV20-1 and J usage is TRBJ1-4, with TRBD1 matching over 8 bases. Germline V CDR1 and CDR2: DFQATT, SNEGSKA (reference sequence). The ends lost 2 bases at V and 3 bases at J; junction bases unmatched: 8. The CDR3 is 16 amino acids. The DNA for the CDR3 is TGCAGTGCTAGACTGCAGGGGGCGAAGGCTAATGAAAAACTGTTTTTT. It translates to CSARLQGAKANEKLFF.

CDR3 coding DNA: TGCAGTGCCCCGGGACAGGGGGATGTGACCCAGTACTTC. Translated, it gives CSAPGQGDVTQYF. V is TRBV20-1 and J is TRBJ2-5; 11 positions agree with TRBD1. Trimming took 6 bases from V and 7 from J; bases not matched to a gene: 7. Looked up from germline, CDR1 is DFQATT and CDR2 is SNEGSKA (reference sequence). This CDR3 comprises 13 residues.